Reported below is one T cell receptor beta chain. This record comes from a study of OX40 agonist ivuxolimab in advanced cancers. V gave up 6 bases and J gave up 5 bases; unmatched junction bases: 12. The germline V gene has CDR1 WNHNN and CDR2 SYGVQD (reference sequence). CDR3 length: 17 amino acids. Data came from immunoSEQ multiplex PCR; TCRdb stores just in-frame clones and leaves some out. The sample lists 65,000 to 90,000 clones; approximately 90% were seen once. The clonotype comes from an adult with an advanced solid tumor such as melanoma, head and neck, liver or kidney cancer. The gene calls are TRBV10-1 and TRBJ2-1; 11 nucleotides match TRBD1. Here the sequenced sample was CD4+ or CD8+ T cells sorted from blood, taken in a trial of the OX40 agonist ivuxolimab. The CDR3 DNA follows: TGCGCCAGCAGCCTGGACAGGGGGCTAGAGTACGACAATGAGCAGTTCTTC. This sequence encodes CASSLDRGLEYDNEQFF.